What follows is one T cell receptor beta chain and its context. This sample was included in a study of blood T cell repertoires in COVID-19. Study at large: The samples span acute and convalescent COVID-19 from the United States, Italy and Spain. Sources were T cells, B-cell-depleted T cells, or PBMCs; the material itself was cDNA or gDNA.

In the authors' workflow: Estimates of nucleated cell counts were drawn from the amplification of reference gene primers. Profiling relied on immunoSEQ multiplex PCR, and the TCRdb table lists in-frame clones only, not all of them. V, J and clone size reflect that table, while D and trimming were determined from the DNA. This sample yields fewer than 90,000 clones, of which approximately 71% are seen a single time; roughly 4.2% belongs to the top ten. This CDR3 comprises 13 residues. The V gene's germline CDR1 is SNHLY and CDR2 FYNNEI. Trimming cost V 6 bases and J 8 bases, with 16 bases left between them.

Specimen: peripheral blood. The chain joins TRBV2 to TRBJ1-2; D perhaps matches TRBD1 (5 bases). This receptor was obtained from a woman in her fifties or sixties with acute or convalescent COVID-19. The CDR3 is CASRFSPGSGYTF. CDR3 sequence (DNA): TGTGCCAGCAGATTCAGCCCAGGGTCCGGCTACACCTTC.